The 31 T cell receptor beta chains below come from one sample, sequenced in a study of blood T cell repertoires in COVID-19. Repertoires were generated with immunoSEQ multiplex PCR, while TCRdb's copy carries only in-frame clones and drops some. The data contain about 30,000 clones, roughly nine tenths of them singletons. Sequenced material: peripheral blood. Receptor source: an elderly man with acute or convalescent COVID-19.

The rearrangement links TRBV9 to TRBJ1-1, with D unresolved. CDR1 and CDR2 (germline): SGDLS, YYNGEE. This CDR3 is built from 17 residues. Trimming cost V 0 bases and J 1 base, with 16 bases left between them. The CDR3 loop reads CASSVGPPSATNTEAFF. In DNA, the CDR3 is TGTGCCAGCAGCGTAGGGCCCCCTTCAGCGACGAACACTGAAGCTTTCTTT. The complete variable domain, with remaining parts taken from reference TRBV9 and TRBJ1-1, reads DSGVTQTPKHLITATGQRVTLRCSPRSGDLSVYWYQQSLDQGLQFLIQYYNGEERAKGNILERFSAQQFPDLHSELNLSSLELGDSALYFCASSVGPPSATNTEAFFGQGTRLTVV.

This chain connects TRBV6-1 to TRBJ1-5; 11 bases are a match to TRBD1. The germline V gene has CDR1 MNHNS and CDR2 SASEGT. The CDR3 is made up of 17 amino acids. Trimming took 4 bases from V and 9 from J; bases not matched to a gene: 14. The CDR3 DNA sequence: TGTGCCAGCAGTGCCCAGGGGGGGACAGGGGGTCAACGGCCCCAGCATTTT. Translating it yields CASSAQGGTGGQRPQHF.

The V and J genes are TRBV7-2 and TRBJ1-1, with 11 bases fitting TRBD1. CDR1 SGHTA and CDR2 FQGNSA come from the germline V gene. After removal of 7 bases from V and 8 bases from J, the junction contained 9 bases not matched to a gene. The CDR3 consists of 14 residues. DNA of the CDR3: TGTGCCAGCACCGGACAGGGGGCTTGGGGGGAAGCTTTCTTT. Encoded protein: CASTGQGAWGEAFF.

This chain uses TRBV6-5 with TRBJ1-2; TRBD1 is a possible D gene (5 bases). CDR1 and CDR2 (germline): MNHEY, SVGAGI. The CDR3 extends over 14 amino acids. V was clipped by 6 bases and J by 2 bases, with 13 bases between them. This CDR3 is CASSSVRGNYGYTF. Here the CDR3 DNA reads TGTGCCAGCAGCTCTGTAAGGGGAAACTATGGCTACACCTTC.

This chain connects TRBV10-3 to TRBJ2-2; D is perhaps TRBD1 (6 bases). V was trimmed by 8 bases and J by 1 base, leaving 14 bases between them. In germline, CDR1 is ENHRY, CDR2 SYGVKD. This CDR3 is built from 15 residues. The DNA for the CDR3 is TGTGCCATCGGACAGACAGGAAGGAACACCGGGGAGCTGTTTTTT. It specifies CAIGQTGRNTGELFF.

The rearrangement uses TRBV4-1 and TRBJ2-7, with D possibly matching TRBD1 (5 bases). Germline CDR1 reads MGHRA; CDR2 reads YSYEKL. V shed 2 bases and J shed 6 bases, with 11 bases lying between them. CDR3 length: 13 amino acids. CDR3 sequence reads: CASSQRPRAEQYF. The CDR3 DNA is TGCGCCAGCAGCCAACGACCCAGGGCCGAGCAGTACTTC.

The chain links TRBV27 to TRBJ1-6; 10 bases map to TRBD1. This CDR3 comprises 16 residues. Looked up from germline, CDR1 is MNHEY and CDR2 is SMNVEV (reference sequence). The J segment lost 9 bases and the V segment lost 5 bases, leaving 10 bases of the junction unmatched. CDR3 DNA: TGTGCCAGCAGTCTCAACCGGGACAGGGGAGTTTCACCCCTCCACTTT. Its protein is CASSLNRDRGVSPLHF.

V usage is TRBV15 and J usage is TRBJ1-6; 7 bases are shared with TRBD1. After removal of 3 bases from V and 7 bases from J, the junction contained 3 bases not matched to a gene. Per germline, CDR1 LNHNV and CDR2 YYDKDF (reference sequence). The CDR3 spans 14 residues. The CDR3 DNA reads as TGTGCCACCAGCAGGTGGGACAGAAATTCACCCCTCCACTTT. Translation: CATSRWDRNSPLHF.

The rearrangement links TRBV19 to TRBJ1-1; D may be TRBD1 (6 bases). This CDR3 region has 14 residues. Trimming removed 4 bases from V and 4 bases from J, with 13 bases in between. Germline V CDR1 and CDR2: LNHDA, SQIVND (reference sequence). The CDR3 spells CASSNPGERTEAFF. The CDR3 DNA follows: TGTGCCAGTAGTAACCCAGGGGAACGCACTGAAGCTTTCTTT.

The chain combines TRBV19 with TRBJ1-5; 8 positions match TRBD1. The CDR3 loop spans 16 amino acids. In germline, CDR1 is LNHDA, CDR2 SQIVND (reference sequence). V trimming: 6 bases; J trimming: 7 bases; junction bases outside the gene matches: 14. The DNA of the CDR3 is TGTGCCAGTAGCTCGACGGGGACAGGCATAGGACAGCCCCAGCATTTT. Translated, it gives CASSSTGTGIGQPQHF. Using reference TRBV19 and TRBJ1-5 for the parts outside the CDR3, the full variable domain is DGGITQSPKYLFRKEGQNVTLSCEQNLNHDAMYWYRQDPGQGLRLIYYSQIVNDFQKGDIAEGYSVSREKKESFPLTVTSAQKNPTAFYLCASSSTGTGIGQPQHFGDGTRLSIL.

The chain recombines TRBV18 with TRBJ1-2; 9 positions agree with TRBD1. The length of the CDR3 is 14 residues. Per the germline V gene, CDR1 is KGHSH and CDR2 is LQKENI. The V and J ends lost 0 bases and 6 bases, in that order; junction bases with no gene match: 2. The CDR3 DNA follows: TGTGCCAGCTCACCACCTTGGGACAGGGATGGCTACACCTTC. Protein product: CASSPPWDRDGYTF.

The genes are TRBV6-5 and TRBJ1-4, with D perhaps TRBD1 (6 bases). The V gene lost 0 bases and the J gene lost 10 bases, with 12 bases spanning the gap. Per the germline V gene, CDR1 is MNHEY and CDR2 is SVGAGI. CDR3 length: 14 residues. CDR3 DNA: TGTGCCAGCAGTTACTCGGCAGGGGACGCAAAACTGTTTTTT. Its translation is CASSYSAGDAKLFF.

CDR3 bases: TGTGCCAGCAGCGCCCGGGACAGGGTTGAAAAACTGTTTTTT. Amino acids: CASSARDRVEKLFF. The chain combines TRBV3-1 (or the pseudogene TRBV3-2) with TRBJ1-4, with 9 bases fitting TRBD1. There are 14 residues in the CDR3. Germline loops: CDR1 LGHDT, CDR2 YNNKEL (reference sequence). Germline trimming cut 5 bases from V and 7 bases from J; bases unmatched to any gene: 5.

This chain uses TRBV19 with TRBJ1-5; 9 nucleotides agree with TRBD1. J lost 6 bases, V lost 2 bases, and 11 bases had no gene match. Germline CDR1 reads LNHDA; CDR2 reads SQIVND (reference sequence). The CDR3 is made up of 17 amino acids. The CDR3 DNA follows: TGTGCCAGTAGTATATCCCCATTAACAGGGGGCCGTCAGCCCCAGCATTTT. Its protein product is CASSISPLTGGRQPQHF.

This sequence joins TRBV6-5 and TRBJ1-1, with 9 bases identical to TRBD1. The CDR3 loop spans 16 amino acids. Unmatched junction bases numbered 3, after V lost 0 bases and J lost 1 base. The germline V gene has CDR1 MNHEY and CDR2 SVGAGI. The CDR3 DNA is TGTGCCAGCAGTTACTCGTCGGGACAGGGGAACACTGAAGCTTTCTTT. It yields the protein CASSYSSGQGNTEAFF.

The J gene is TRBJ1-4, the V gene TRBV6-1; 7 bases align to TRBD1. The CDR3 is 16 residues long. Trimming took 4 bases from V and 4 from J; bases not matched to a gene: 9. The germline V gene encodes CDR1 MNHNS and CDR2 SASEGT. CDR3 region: CASSGSPGQINEKLFF. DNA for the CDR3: TGTGCCAGCAGTGGCTCTCCGGGACAGATTAATGAAAAACTGTTTTTT.

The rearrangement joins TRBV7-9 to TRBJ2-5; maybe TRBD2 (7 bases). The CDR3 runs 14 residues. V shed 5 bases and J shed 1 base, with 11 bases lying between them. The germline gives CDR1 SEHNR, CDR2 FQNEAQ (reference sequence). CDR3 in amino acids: CASSQRGAQETQYF. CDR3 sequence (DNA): TGTGCCAGCAGCCAACGGGGGGCCCAAGAGACCCAGTACTTC. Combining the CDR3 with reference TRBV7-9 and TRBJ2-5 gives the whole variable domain DTGVSQNPRHKITKRGQNVTFRCDPISEHNRLYWYRQTLGQGPEFLTYFQNEAQLEKSRLLSDRFSAERPKGSFSTLEIQRTEQGDSAMYLCASSQRGAQETQYFGPGTRLLVL.

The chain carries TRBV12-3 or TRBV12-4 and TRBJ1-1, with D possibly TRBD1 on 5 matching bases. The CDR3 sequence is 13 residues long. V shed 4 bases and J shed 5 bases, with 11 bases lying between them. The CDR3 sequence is CASSSGGTTEAFF. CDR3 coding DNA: TGTGCCAGCAGTTCCGGGGGTACGACTGAAGCTTTCTTT.

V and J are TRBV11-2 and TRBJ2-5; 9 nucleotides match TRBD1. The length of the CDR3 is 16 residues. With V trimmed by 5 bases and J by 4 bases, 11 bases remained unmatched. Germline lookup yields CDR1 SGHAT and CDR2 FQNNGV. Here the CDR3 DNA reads TGTGCCAGCAGCGGAGGAACAGGGGGCTATCTAGAGACCCAGTACTTC. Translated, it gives CASSGGTGGYLETQYF.

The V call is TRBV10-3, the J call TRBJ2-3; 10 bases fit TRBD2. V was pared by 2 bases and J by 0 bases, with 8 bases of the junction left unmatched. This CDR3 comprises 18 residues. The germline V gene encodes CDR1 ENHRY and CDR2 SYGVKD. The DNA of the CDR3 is TGTGCCATCAGTGAGGCTAGCGGGGGACCCCCTAGCACAGATACGCAGTATTTT. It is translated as CAISEASGGPPSTDTQYF.

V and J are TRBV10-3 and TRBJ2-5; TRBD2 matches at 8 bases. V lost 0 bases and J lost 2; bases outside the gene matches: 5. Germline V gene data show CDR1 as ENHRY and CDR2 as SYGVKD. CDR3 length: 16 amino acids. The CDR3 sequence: CAISESLAGKQETQYF. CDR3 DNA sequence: TGTGCCATCAGTGAGTCGTTAGCGGGGAAGCAAGAGACCCAGTACTTC.

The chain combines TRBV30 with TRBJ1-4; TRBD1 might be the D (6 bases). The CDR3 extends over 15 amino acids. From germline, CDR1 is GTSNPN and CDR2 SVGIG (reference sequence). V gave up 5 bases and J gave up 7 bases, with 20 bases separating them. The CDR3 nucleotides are TGTGCCTGGTCATTGGGGGGGGGCTTCGGTGAAAAACTGTTTTTT. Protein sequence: CAWSLGGGFGEKLFF.

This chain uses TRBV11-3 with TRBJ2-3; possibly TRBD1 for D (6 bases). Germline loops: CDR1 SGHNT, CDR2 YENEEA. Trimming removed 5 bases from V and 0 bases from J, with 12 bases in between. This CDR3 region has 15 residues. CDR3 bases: TGTGCCAGCAGCACAGGACAGACTAGCACAGATACGCAGTATTTT. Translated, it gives CASSTGQTSTDTQYF.

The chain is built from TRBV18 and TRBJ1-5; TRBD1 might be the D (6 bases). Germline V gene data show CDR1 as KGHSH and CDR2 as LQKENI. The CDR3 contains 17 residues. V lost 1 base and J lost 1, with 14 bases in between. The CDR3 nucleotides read TGTGCCAGCTCACCACTCGGGGGGGCAGGAAGCAATCAGCCCCAGCATTTT. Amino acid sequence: CASSPLGGAGSNQPQHF. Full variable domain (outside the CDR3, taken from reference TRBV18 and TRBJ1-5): NAGVMQNPRHLVRRRGQEARLRCSPMKGHSHVYWYRQLPEEGLKFMVYLQKENIIDESGMPKERFSAEFPKEGPSILRIQQVVRGDSAAYFCASSPLGGAGSNQPQHFGDGTRLSIL.

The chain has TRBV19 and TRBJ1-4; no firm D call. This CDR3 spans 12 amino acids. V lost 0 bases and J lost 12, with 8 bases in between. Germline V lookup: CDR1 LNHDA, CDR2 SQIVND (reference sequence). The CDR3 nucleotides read TGTGCCAGTAGTATAGAAGGAGCCGAACTGTTTTTT. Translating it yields CASSIEGAELFF.

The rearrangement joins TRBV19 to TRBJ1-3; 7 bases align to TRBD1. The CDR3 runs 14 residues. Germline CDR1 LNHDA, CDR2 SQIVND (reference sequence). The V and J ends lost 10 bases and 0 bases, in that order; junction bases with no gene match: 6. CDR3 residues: CATRQGSSGNTIYF. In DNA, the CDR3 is TGTGCCACCAGACAGGGAAGCTCTGGAAACACCATATATTTT.

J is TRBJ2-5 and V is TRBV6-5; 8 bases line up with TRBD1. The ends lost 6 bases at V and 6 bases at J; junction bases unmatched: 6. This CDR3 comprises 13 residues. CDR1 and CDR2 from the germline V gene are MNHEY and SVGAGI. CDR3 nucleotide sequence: TGTGCCAGCAGAAGGACAGGGAATCAGACCCAGTACTTC. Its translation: CASRRTGNQTQYF.

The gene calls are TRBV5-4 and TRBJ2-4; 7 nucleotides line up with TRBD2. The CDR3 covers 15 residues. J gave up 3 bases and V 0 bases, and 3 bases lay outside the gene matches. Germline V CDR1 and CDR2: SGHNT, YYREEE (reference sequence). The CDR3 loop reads CASSLAWGGKNIQYF. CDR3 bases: TGTGCCAGCAGCTTGGCCTGGGGGGGCAAAAACATTCAGTACTTC.

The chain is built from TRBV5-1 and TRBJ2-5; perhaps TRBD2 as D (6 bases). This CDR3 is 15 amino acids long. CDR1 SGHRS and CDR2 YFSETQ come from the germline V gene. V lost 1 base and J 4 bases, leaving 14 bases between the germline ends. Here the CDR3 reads CASSLRPTSRETQYF. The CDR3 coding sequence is TGCGCCAGCAGCTTGAGGCCTACTAGCCGAGAGACCCAGTACTTC.

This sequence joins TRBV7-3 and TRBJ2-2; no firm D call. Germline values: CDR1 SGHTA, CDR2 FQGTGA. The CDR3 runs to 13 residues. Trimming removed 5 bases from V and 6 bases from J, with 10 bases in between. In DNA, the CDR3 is TGTGCCAGCAGCCTCCAGGCTGCCGGGGAGCTGTTTTTT. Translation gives CASSLQAAGELFF.

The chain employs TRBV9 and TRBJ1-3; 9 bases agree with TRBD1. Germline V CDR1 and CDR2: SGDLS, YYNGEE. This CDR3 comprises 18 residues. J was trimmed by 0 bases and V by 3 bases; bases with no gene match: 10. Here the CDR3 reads CASSEQGANVFSGNTIYF. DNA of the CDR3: TGTGCCAGCAGCGAACAGGGGGCGAATGTGTTCTCTGGAAACACCATATATTTT.